The table lists the clone carrying this T cell receptor beta chain with a few counts. TCRdb reanalysed the 5' RACE reads using MiXCR and keeps one entry per CDR3 protein. The sample yields around 20,000 distinct CDR3 sequences, 9% to 10% seen once. The sample comes from a study of spatial heterogeneity in lung cancer. Indicated time point: blood at routine non-recurrence follow-up after resection. V was shortened by 3 bases and J by 1 base, with 12 bases between the two germline ends. Germline lookup yields CDR1 SGHNT and CDR2 YYREEE (reference sequence). This CDR3 is built from 15 residues. This receptor was taken from a male donor with early-stage non-small cell lung cancer. The specimen was PBMCs, collected at follow-up. The J gene is TRBJ2-3, the V gene TRBV5-4; D may be TRBD1 or TRBD2 (5 bases each). CDR3 sequence: CASSYQGVGTDTQYF. DNA of the CDR3: TGTGCCAGCAGCTACCAGGGAGTGGGCACAGATACGCAGTATTTT.